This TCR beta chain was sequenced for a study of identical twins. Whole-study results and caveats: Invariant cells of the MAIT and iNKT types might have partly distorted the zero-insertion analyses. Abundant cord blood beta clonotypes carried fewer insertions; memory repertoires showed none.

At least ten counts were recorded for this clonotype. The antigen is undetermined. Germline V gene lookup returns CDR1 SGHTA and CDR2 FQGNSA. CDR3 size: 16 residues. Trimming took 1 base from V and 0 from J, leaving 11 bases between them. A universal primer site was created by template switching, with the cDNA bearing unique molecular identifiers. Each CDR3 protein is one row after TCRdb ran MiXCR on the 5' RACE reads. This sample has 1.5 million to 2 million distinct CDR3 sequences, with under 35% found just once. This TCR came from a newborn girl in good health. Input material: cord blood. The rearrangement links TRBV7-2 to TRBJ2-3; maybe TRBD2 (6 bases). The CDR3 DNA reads TGTGCCAGCAGCTTAGAGATACTAGCTAGCACAGATACGCAGTATTTT. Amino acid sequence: CASSLEILASTDTQYF.